The 17 T cell receptor beta chains below were found in one sample sequenced in a study of cytomegalovirus exposure and HLA in healthy donors. The primer mix had 60 Vbeta and 13 Jbeta primers. Data came from immunoSEQ multiplex PCR; TCRdb stores just in-frame clones and leaves some out. The sample contains 200,000 to 250,000 clones, around 76% of which appear only once. The sample consisted of PBMCs. Receptors originate from a man between 18 and 35 years old in good health and CMV-seronegative.

The CDR3 DNA sequence: TGTGCCAGCTCGTTAGGACAATCAACTGGAAACACCATATATTTT. It translates to CASSLGQSTGNTIYF. The V gene is TRBV18, the J gene TRBJ1-3, with D possibly being TRBD1 (5 bases). Germline CDR1 KGHSH, CDR2 LQKENI. Trimming removed 6 bases from V and 2 bases from J, with 14 bases in between. This CDR3 has 15 residues.

The rearrangement links TRBV7-8 to TRBJ2-1, with unresolved D. This CDR3 region has 13 residues. Deletions cut 0 bases from V and 6 bases from J, with 6 bases between. Per germline, CDR1 SGHVS and CDR2 FQNEAQ. CDR3 coding DNA: TGTGCCAGCAGCTTAGCCCCCGTCAATGAGCAGTTCTTC. Protein: CASSLAPVNEQFF.

The J gene is TRBJ1-2, the V gene TRBV25-1, with 8 nucleotides matching TRBD1. The V and J ends lost 0 bases and 3 bases, in that order; junction bases with no gene match: 9. The CDR3 is 17 residues long. Germline V gene data show CDR1 as MGHDK and CDR2 as SYGVNS. CDR3 residues: CASSEYRQGAKYYGYTF. The CDR3 coding sequence is TGTGCCAGCAGTGAATATAGGCAGGGGGCGAAATACTATGGCTACACCTTC.

V is TRBV2 and J is TRBJ2-3; maybe TRBD1 (5 bases). The CDR3 is made up of 13 amino acids. The V gene's germline CDR1 is SNHLY and CDR2 FYNNEI. Trimming left V 4 bases short and J 5 bases short, with 10 bases between. CDR3 DNA: TGTGCCAGCAGTGGCAGGGCAATAGATACGCAGTATTTT. Residues: CASSGRAIDTQYF.

This clone was picked up a small number of times. At one end the junction does not follow the germline gene, possibly because of a read error. The chain recombines TRBV7-7 with TRBJ2-2; 8 bases map to TRBD1. The V gene's germline CDR1 is SSHAT and CDR2 FNYEAQ (reference sequence). The CDR3 runs to 14 residues. The DNA of the CDR3 is TGTGCTAGCAGCTCAATCCTAGGACAGGGCGAGCTGTTTTTT. Translated, it gives CASSSILGQGELFF.

The V and J genes are TRBV28 and TRBJ1-2, with D perhaps TRBD1 (6 bases). CDR1 is MDHEN and CDR2 is SYDVKM in the germline V gene. Trimming shortened V by 3 bases and J by 8 bases, and 16 bases separated the two germline ends. The CDR3 has 14 residues. CDR3 residues: CASSLVEQGRGYTF. CDR3 sequence (DNA): TGTGCCAGCAGTTTGGTCGAACAGGGAAGAGGCTACACCTTC.

This clone came up once. V usage is TRBV6-5 and J usage is TRBJ2-3; 10 bases align to TRBD2. Germline values: CDR1 MNHEY, CDR2 SVGAGI. With 4 bases clipped from V and 4 bases from J, the junction kept 5 bases outside the gene matches. The CDR3 is 15 amino acids. CDR3 sequence reads: CASSSQLAGSDTQYF. CDR3 in DNA: TGTGCCAGCAGTTCCCAACTAGCGGGGTCAGATACGCAGTATTTT.

The V gene is TRBV29-1, the J gene TRBJ2-2, with 7 bases aligning to TRBD2. Germline loops: CDR1 SQVTM, CDR2 ANQGSEA. V shed 1 base, J shed 1 base, and the junction held 6 bases outside the gene matches. The CDR3 covers 16 residues. CDR3 residues: CSVEGTASGNTGELFF. DNA for the CDR3: TGCAGCGTTGAAGGAACGGCTAGCGGGAACACCGGGGAGCTGTTTTTT.

This sequence joins TRBV28 and TRBJ1-2; D is possibly TRBD1 (5 bases). This CDR3 contains 14 residues. Germline V gene sequence: CDR1 MDHEN, CDR2 SYDVKM. The V gene lost 10 bases and the J gene lost 6 bases, with 21 bases spanning the gap. The CDR3 DNA is TGTGCCACCCCAAAAACAGGTCGGGCGGATGGCTACACCTTC. This encodes CATPKTGRADGYTF.

The chain uses TRBV19 and TRBJ2-7; TRBD2 matches 8 bases. Germline V CDR1 and CDR2: LNHDA, SQIVND (reference sequence). This CDR3 has 13 residues. Trimming took 5 bases from V and 6 from J; bases not matched to a gene: 6. CDR3 loop: CASSLGLAGEQYF. The CDR3 region has the DNA TGTGCCAGTAGTCTTGGACTAGCCGGCGAGCAGTACTTC.

This rearrangement joins TRBV7-8 to TRBJ2-7; D is uncertain. V was shortened by 0 bases and J by 6 bases, with 24 bases between the two germline ends. Germline CDR1 SGHVS, CDR2 FQNEAQ. This CDR3 has 18 amino acids. The CDR3: CASSLARFLAVMTGEQYF. DNA of the CDR3: TGTGCCAGCAGCTTAGCCCGATTTTTAGCAGTTATGACGGGCGAGCAGTACTTC. Full variable domain (rest looked up from reference TRBV7-8 and TRBJ2-7): GAGVSQSPRYKVAKRGQDVALRCDPISGHVSLFWYQQALGQGPEFLTYFQNEAQLDKSGLPSDRFFAERPEGSVSTLKIQRTQQEDSAVYLCASSLARFLAVMTGEQYFGPGTRLTVT.

The rearrangement links TRBV5-1 to TRBJ2-6, with D uncertain. This CDR3 comprises 13 residues. Trimming left V 6 bases short and J 4 bases short, with 8 bases between. Germline CDR1 reads SGHRS; CDR2 reads YFSETQ. CDR3 loop: CASTFSGANVLTF. In DNA, the CDR3 is TGCGCCAGCACCTTCTCCGGGGCCAACGTCCTGACTTTC.

The CDR3 sequence is CASSLDSGTYEQYF. CDR3 nucleotides: TGCGCCAGCAGCTTGGACAGTGGAACCTACGAGCAGTACTTC. The chain employs TRBV5-1 and TRBJ2-7; no firm D call. The CDR3 is made up of 14 amino acids. Trimming removed 0 bases from V and 2 bases from J, with 9 bases in between. Germline loops: CDR1 SGHRS, CDR2 YFSETQ.

The chain is built from TRBV30 and TRBJ2-1, with D hard to call. The CDR3 is 15 amino acids. The germline V and J ends were trimmed by 5 bases and 9 bases, with 23 bases remaining between them. CDR1 and CDR2 from the germline V gene are GTSNPN and SVGIG (reference sequence). The CDR3 here is CAWGVVPFGNGEQFF. The CDR3 coding sequence is TGTGCCTGGGGAGTCGTGCCTTTCGGCAATGGTGAGCAGTTCTTC.

The V and J genes are TRBV28 and TRBJ2-7; D is perhaps TRBD2 (6 bases). The CDR3 runs to 14 residues. The ends were cut back, 6 bases at V and 2 bases at J, with 14 bases in the middle. Germline CDR1 and CDR2: MDHEN and SYDVKM. The chain's CDR3 is CASRSGTATYEQYF. In DNA, the CDR3 is TGTGCCAGCAGGTCCGGGACTGCTACCTACGAGCAGTACTTC.

This sequence joins TRBV19 and TRBJ1-5, with 11 bases matching TRBD1. The CDR3 loop spans 15 amino acids. From germline, CDR1 is LNHDA and CDR2 SQIVND (reference sequence). V was pared by 9 bases and J by 6 bases, with 10 bases of the junction left unmatched. The CDR3 spells CASTPGTGGSQPQHF. CDR3 nucleotides: TGTGCCAGCACTCCCGGGACAGGGGGGAGTCAGCCCCAGCATTTT.

The chain is built from TRBV6-1 and TRBJ2-7, with no clear D. The CDR3 covers 11 residues. V was cut by 3 bases and J by 6 bases, with 6 bases left in between. Germline lookup yields CDR1 MNHNS and CDR2 SASEGT. CDR3 DNA: TGTGCCAGCAGTGACCCATCCGAGCAGTACTTC. Translation gives CASSDPSEQYF.